The 4 T cell receptor beta chains reported below all come from one sample, sequenced in a study of T-cell memory formation after mild COVID-19. TCRdb reprocessed the 5' RACE reads via MiXCR and lists one record per CDR3 protein. The sample holds fewer than 15,000 distinct CDR3 sequences, around 21% seen once. The sample taken for sequencing was PBMCs or a T cell subset sorted from them (not recorded which). The source of these receptors is a young man who had mild COVID-19 (a few samples of this study predate the infection). Cell type and time point are not known.

The chain uses TRBV11-2 and TRBJ2-7; 9 nucleotides align to TRBD1. Per the germline V gene, CDR1 is SGHAT and CDR2 is FQNNGV. J was trimmed by 0 bases and V by 5 bases; bases with no gene match: 5. The CDR3 has 15 residues. The CDR3 bases are TGTGCCAGCAGCCAGGGGACAGGGAGCTCCTACGAGCAGTACTTC. This encodes CASSQGTGSSYEQYF.

This clonotype was observed at least ten times. V gene TRBV4-3 combines with J gene TRBJ2-4; TRBD2 matches at 9 bases. CDR1 LGHNA and CDR2 YSLEER come from the germline V gene. The CDR3 covers 16 residues. Trimming took 1 base from V and 8 from J; bases not matched to a gene: 9. This CDR3 reads CASSQAGGGVSDIQYF. CDR3 sequence (DNA): TGCGCCAGCAGCCAAGCTGGCGGGGGGGTGTCGGACATTCAGTACTTC.

V is TRBV5-6 and J is TRBJ2-6; a weak D match, TRBD1 (5 bases). V was cut by 0 bases and J by 2 bases, with 6 bases left in between. Germline V gene sequence: CDR1 SGHDT, CDR2 YYEEEE. This CDR3 has 15 amino acids. Here the CDR3 reads CASSLEGAGANVLTF. The CDR3 region has the DNA TGTGCCAGCAGCTTGGAAGGGGCTGGGGCCAACGTCCTGACTTTC.

This clonotype was seen at least ten times. The V and J genes are TRBV6-2 or TRBV6-3 and TRBJ1-1; D is undetermined. The germline V gene encodes CDR1 MNHEY and CDR2 SVGEGT. CDR3 length: 13 amino acids. Trimming pared 2 bases from V and 8 bases from J, leaving 12 bases between. Here the CDR3 DNA reads TGTGCCAGCAGTTACCCCCTGTTTCCGGAAGCTTTCTTT. Translating it yields CASSYPLFPEAFF.